The rows below give T cell receptor beta chains drawn from one sample of a study of T cell responses to AZD1222 COVID-19 vaccine. Clones were read by immunoSEQ multiplex PCR, and TCRdb kept only the in-frame ones, dropping some. The table has about 94,000 clones, approximately 90% seen once. Source: peripheral blood, taken 28 days after the second AZD1222 dose. These receptors originate from an adult who received the AZD1222 COVID-19 vaccine. Each CDR3 is given with its conserved first and last residue. A D gene is named only where the DNA matches it firmly. Clone size, where shown, is once, few, many, or a class for clones that have expanded.

TRBJ1-5 . . TRBV28 17 CASSLSGGPVGNQPQHF TGTGCCAGCAGTTTATCGGGGGGACCGGTAGGCAATCAGCCCCAGCATTTT
TRBJ1-6 . . TRBV6-5 15 CASSYVGTANSPLHF TGTGCCAGCAGTTACGTGGGGACGGCGAATTCACCCCTCCACTTT
TRBJ2-1 TRBD2 . TRBV6-2/TRBV6-3 16 CASSTEIAGGLNEQFF TGTGCCAGCAGTACCGAAATAGCGGGGGGGCTGAATGAGCAGTTCTTC
TRBJ1-2 . . TRBV6-2/TRBV6-3 13 CASSNTPKFGYTF TGTGCCAGCAGCAATACCCCAAAGTTCGGCTACACCTTC
TRBJ2-7 . . TRBV27 14 CASSLGPSTHEQYF TGTGCCAGCAGTTTAGGTCCCAGTACCCACGAGCAGTACTTC
TRBJ1-4 TRBD1 . TRBV13 13 CASSLTGTEKLFF TGTGCCAGCAGCTTGACAGGGACTGAAAAACTGTTTTTT
TRBJ1-2 . . TRBV5-6 14 CASSLGQANYGYTF TGTGCCAGCAGCTTGGGACAGGCAAACTATGGCTACACCTTC
TRBJ2-7 . . TRBV28 17 CASSSPEKVAGGYEQYF TGTGCCAGCAGTTCACCGGAGAAGGTGGCCGGAGGCTACGAGCAGTACTTC
TRBJ2-3 TRBD1 . TRBV13 16 CASSLGLTGGIDTQYF TGTGCCAGCAGCTTAGGCTTGACAGGGGGGATAGATACGCAGTATTTT
TRBJ1-4 TRBD1 once TRBV18 14 CASSSSRGDEKLFF TGTGCCAGCTCAAGTAGCAGGGGGGACGAAAAACTGTTTTTT
TRBJ1-1 . . TRBV7-3 13 CASSFLSDTEAFF TGTGCCAGCAGCTTCCTATCGGACACTGAAGCTTTCTTT
TRBJ2-5 TRBD1 . TRBV19 13 CASSTDREETQYF TGTGCCAGTAGTACGGACAGGGAAGAGACCCAGTACTTC
TRBJ1-2 . . TRBV6-5 14 CASSLSWTAKGYTF TGTGCCAGCAGTTTATCCTGGACAGCTAAAGGCTACACCTTC
TRBJ2-1 . medium-sized TRBV19 14 CATRPLENHNEQFF TGTGCCACAAGGCCCCTAGAGAATCACAATGAGCAGTTCTTC
TRBJ2-1 . once TRBV5-1 14 CASREGSSYNEQFF TGCGCCAGCAGGGAGGGGAGCTCCTACAATGAGCAGTTCTTC
TRBJ2-2 TRBD2 . TRBV7-9 15 CASSSGLAGTGELFF TGTGCCAGCAGCTCTGGACTAGCGGGAACCGGGGAGCTGTTTTTT
TRBJ2-1 . . TRBV7-2 16 CASSPPGGGSYNEQFF TGTGCCAGCAGCCCCCCTGGGGGAGGCTCCTACAATGAGCAGTTCTTC
TRBJ2-7 . . TRBV3-1/TRBV3-2 12 CASSQDIYEQYF TGTGCCAGCAGCCAAGACATATACGAGCAGTACTTC
TRBJ2-1 . . TRBV19 19 CASSINIPVIPPTYNEQFF TGTGCCAGTAGTATAAACATTCCAGTAATCCCCCCAACATACAATGAGCAGTTCTTC
TRBJ1-3 TRBD1 . TRBV6-1 15 CASSDNRGPNTDLEF TGTGCCAGCAGTGACAACAGGGGGCCAAACACCGACTTGGAATTT
TRBJ2-7 TRBD2 . TRBV9 15 CASSVGGLADYEQYF TGTGCCAGCAGCGTAGGCGGACTAGCGGACTACGAGCAGTACTTC
TRBJ2-1 TRBD2 . TRBV4-3 15 CASSLYSGGKNEQFF TGCGCCAGCAGCCTCTATAGCGGGGGGAAGAATGAGCAGTTCTTC
TRBJ1-2 TRBD1 . TRBV19 14 CASSIGQENYGYTF TGTGCCAGTAGTATCGGACAGGAGAACTATGGCTACACCTTC